The 18 T cell receptor beta chains below come from one sample, sequenced in a study of CD8 T cells in ankylosing spondylitis. Whole-study results and caveats: Made up of eight highly homologous variants, a TCR beta motif appeared characteristic of ankylosing spondylitis blood.

Their cognate antigens are unknown. TCRdb re-derived calls from the 5' RACE reads in MiXCR, one entry per CDR3 protein. The sample lists about 220,000 distinct CDR3 sequences; more than 5.5% were seen once. Sequencing input: blood, either unsorted or a sorted T cell fraction (not recorded which). The source is a male donor with ankylosing spondylitis.

This clonotype has a handful of counts. The V and J genes are TRBV4-3 and TRBJ2-7; 8 nucleotides match TRBD1. V was clipped by 1 base and J by 2 bases; unmatched bases: 7. CDR3 length equals 16 residues. CDR1 and CDR2 from the germline V gene are LGHNA and YSLEER. CDR3 sequence reads: CASSQAPRGPTYEQYF. The CDR3 coding sequence is TGCGCCAGCAGCCAAGCCCCCAGGGGGCCAACCTACGAGCAGTACTTC.

This clonotype showed up many times. The chain employs TRBV24-1 and TRBJ2-1, with 7 bases that match TRBD2. The CDR3 runs 13 residues. Per the germline V gene, CDR1 is KGHDR and CDR2 is SFDVKD. V shed 7 bases, J shed 10 bases, and the junction held 9 bases outside the gene matches. DNA of the CDR3: TGTGCCACCAGGCCCGGGGGGAGTTACGAGCAGTTCTTC. Its translation is CATRPGGSYEQFF.

This clonotype has at least ten counts. V usage is TRBV12-3 or TRBV12-4 and J usage is TRBJ2-3; 8 bases match TRBD1. V dropped 5 bases and J dropped 10; count of bases not matched to a gene: 14. The CDR3 has 15 residues. This CDR3 reads CASSLPPRTGLAQYF. The CDR3 DNA sequence: TGTGCCAGCAGTCTACCACCGAGGACAGGGTTGGCGCAGTATTTT.

The chain carries TRBV6-5 and TRBJ2-2; no reliable D call. Germline V gene sequence: CDR1 MNHEY, CDR2 SVGAGI. This CDR3 has 17 residues. Between the trimmed V and J ends, which lost 2 bases and 0 bases, there was a span of 13 bases. CDR3 in amino acids: CASSYDTSRANTGELFF. DNA for the CDR3: TGTGCCAGCAGTTACGACACAAGTCGCGCGAACACCGGGGAGCTGTTTTTT.

This clonotype was seen at least ten times. The chain joins TRBV24-1 to TRBJ2-1; D tentatively reads TRBD1 or TRBD2 (5 bases each). V gave up 3 bases and J gave up 8 bases, with 10 bases separating them. Germline loops: CDR1 KGHDR, CDR2 SFDVKD. The CDR3 length is 13 residues. CDR3 residues: CATSDTGPDEQFF. CDR3 in DNA: TGTGCCACCAGTGATACGGGACCGGATGAGCAGTTCTTC.

The chain couples TRBV4-2 to TRBJ2-1; TRBD1 is a possible D gene (5 bases). From germline, CDR1 is LGHNA and CDR2 YNFKEQ. The germline V and J ends were trimmed by 4 bases and 0 bases, with 13 bases remaining between them. The CDR3 contains 16 residues. CDR3 nucleotide sequence: TGTGCCAGCAGCCCAGGGCTCCTCTGCTCCTACAATGAGCAGTTCTTC. Protein sequence: CASSPGLLCSYNEQFF.

This clonotype came up many times. This chain uses TRBV6-1 with TRBJ1-1; 8 bases match TRBD1. Germline V gene lookup returns CDR1 MNHNS and CDR2 SASEGT. The CDR3 length is 17 residues. Germline trimming cut 6 bases from V and 5 bases from J; bases unmatched to any gene: 17. Here the CDR3 reads CASRDRVHERLNTEAFF. The CDR3, as DNA: TGTGCCAGCAGGGACAGGGTGCACGAGAGACTTAATACTGAAGCTTTCTTT.

This clonotype was seen many times. The rearrangement uses TRBV10-3 and TRBJ2-7; TRBD1 matches at 8 bases. The CDR3 length is 13 residues. CDR1 is ENHRY and CDR2 is SYGVKD in the germline V gene. Trimming cost V 6 bases and J 0 bases; bases outside gene matches: 1. The CDR3 reads CAIRGQASYEQYF. CDR3 coding DNA: TGTGCCATCAGGGGACAGGCCTCCTACGAGCAGTACTTC.

The chain joins TRBV7-9 to TRBJ2-1; weak D call: TRBD1 (6 bases). This CDR3 contains 13 residues. V was shortened by 5 bases and J by 7 bases, with 12 bases between the two germline ends. The germline CDR1 and CDR2 sequences are SEHNR and FQNEAQ (reference sequence). For the CDR3, the DNA is TGTGCCAGCAGCGGACAGACCCGAAATGAGCAGTTCTTC. This gives the protein CASSGQTRNEQFF.

This clonotype was counted only a few times. The chain combines TRBV3-1 with TRBJ2-7; 7 bases line up with TRBD1. Germline CDR1 reads LGHDT; CDR2 reads YNNKEL (reference sequence). The CDR3 is made up of 14 amino acids. J was trimmed by 3 bases and V by 6 bases; bases with no gene match: 8. CDR3 amino acids: CASRRTGAGYEQYF. CDR3 in DNA: TGTGCCAGCAGACGCACAGGGGCCGGCTACGAGCAGTACTTC.

This clonotype was counted a single time. The rearrangement links TRBV11-1 to TRBJ2-2; either TRBD1 or TRBD2 may fit D (7 bases each). CDR1 and CDR2 from the germline V gene are SGHAT and FQDESV (reference sequence). The CDR3 has 20 residues. The V end was cut by 2 bases, the J end by 1 base, with 23 bases between. As DNA, the CDR3 is TGTGCCAGCAGCTTAAAGGGACAGCCTACCCGGGGGGAGAACACCGGGGAGCTGTTTTTT. As protein: CASSLKGQPTRGENTGELFF.

The chain is built from TRBV20-1 and TRBJ2-1, with 9 bases that match TRBD2. The V gene's germline CDR1 is DFQATT and CDR2 SNEGSKA (reference sequence). CDR3 length: 15 amino acids. Unmatched junction bases numbered 3, after V lost 1 base and J lost 2 bases. CDR3 residues: CSARGREGTYNEQFF. CDR3 sequence (DNA): TGCAGTGCTAGAGGGCGGGAGGGAACCTACAATGAGCAGTTCTTC.

Remarks on this clonotype: The junction does not match germline at one end; this may be a read error. This chain joins TRBV7-7 and TRBJ2-5; D call uncertain. The CDR3 runs to 13 residues. Germline V lookup: CDR1 SSHAT, CDR2 FNYEAQ (reference sequence). CDR3 sequence reads: CASSPDPQETQYF. As DNA, the CDR3 is TGTGCTAGCAGCCCGGACCCTCAAGAGACCCAGTACTTC.

As concerns this clonotype: With a much larger clone just one base away, this may be a read error. The gene calls are TRBV4-1 and TRBJ2-2; TRBD1 is a possible D gene (5 bases). With 0 bases removed from V and 3 bases from J, the gap between germline ends came to 14 bases. The CDR3 is 17 residues long. Germline CDR1 MGHRA, CDR2 YSYEKL. CDR3 DNA sequence: TGCGCCAGCAGCCAAGAGGGTGACAGACAGCACACCGGGGAGCTGTTTTTT. As protein: CASSQEGDRQHTGELFF.

This clonotype was detected ten times or more. The V gene is TRBV7-9, the J gene TRBJ2-1, with TRBD2 matching over 7 bases. Germline V lookup: CDR1 SEHNR, CDR2 FQNEAQ (reference sequence). This CDR3 region has 15 residues. V lost 6 bases, J lost 2 bases, and 7 bases stayed unmatched. Written as DNA, the CDR3 is TGTGCCAGCAGGTCTTCGGGGGGTACCTACAATGAGCAGTTCTTC. Protein: CASRSSGGTYNEQFF.

This clonotype was counted at least ten times. The chain couples TRBV30 to TRBJ2-2; D is ambiguous. The CDR3 is made up of 13 amino acids. Germline V gene lookup returns CDR1 GTSNPN and CDR2 SVGIG (reference sequence). The V and J ends lost 0 bases and 6 bases respectively, with 8 bases between them. CDR3 sequence reads: CAWSVWSPGELFF. The DNA for the CDR3 is TGTGCCTGGAGTGTTTGGTCTCCCGGGGAGCTGTTTTTT.

This clonotype was seen at least ten times. V is TRBV4-1 and J is TRBJ2-3; TRBD2 matches at 7 bases. The J segment lost 2 bases and the V segment lost 6 bases, leaving 20 bases of the junction unmatched. The CDR3 runs 19 residues. From germline, CDR1 is MGHRA and CDR2 YSYEKL. CDR3 sequence reads: CASSPSTSLSGGPTDTQYF. CDR3 nucleotide sequence: TGCGCCAGCAGTCCGAGTACCTCCCTATCGGGGGGACCCACAGATACGCAGTATTTT.

This clonotype was detected many times. The rearrangement uses TRBV5-1 and TRBJ1-1; a possible D gene is TRBD1 (5 bases). The CDR3 is 15 amino acids. Trimming removed 1 base from V and 2 bases from J, with 12 bases in between. The germline V gene has CDR1 SGHRS and CDR2 YFSETQ. DNA of the CDR3: TGCGCCAGCAGCTTGTTCCGAGACAGCAACACTGAAGCTTTCTTT. It translates to CASSLFRDSNTEAFF. Combining the CDR3 with reference TRBV5-1 and TRBJ1-1 gives the whole variable domain KAGVTQTPRYLIKTRGQQVTLSCSPISGHRSVSWYQQTPGQGLQFLFEYFSETQRNKGNFPGRFSGRQFSNSRSEMNVSTLELGDSALYLCASSLFRDSNTEAFFGQGTRLTVV.